This T cell receptor beta chain comes out of a study of early T cells in non-severe SARS-CoV-2 infection. This clonotype has only a few counts. The TCR library protocol was used to attach unique molecular identifiers. These identifiers were attached to individual cDNA molecules. TCRdb analysed the 5' RACE reads with MiXCR anew, one entry per CDR3 protein. The table includes tens of thousands of distinct CDR3 sequences, under 10% detected once. The CDR3 consists of 13 residues. The germline V gene encodes CDR1 MNHEY and CDR2 SVGEGT. The V end was cut by 2 bases, the J end by 1 base, with 5 bases between.

The sequence derives from an adult who was a healthcare worker with PCR-confirmed SARS-CoV-2 infection or an uninfected control (not recorded which). Sequencing was performed on whole blood. V usage is TRBV6-2 or TRBV6-3 and J usage is TRBJ1-1; the D is unclear. The CDR3 loop reads CASSYMRNTEAFF. Written as DNA, the CDR3 is TGTGCCAGCAGTTACATGCGGAACACTGAAGCTTTCTTT.